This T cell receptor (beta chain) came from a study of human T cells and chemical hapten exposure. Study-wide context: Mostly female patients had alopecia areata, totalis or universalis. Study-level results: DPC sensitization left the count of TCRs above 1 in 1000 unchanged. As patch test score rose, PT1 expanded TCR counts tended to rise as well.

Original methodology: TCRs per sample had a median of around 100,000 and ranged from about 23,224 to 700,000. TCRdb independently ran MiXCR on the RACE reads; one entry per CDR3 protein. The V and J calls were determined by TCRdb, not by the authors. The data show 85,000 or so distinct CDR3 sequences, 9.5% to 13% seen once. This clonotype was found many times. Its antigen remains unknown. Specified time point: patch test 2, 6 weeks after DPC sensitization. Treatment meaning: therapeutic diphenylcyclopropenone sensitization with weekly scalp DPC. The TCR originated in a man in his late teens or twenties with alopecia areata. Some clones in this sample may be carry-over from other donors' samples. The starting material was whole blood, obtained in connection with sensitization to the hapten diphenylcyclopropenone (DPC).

The CDR3 nucleotides read TGTGCCAGCACCCCCCAGGGGGCCCGTAGGGCTTTCTTT. Translated, it gives CASTPQGARRAFF. This chain links TRBV7-9 with TRBJ1-1, with 8 nucleotides matching TRBD1. Germline loops: CDR1 SEHNR, CDR2 FQNEAQ (reference sequence). J gave up 11 bases and V 7 bases, and 12 bases lay outside the gene matches. This CDR3 region has 13 residues.